Below, one T cell receptor beta chain is given with its context. Researchers report isolating at least 6.5 million PBMCs per sample. Trimming removed 2 bases at V and 0 bases at J, with 12 bases between. The CDR3 is made up of 16 amino acids. Germline V lookup: CDR1 SGHVS, CDR2 FNYEAQ. This specimen belongs to a study of blood T cells in healthy people across ages. Turning to the study itself: Researchers report that template switching captured about one barcoded beta molecule per two T cells.

The authors ran a second PCR of roughly 6 to 12 cycles using a sample-barcoded 5' primer and a J-beta primer mix. TCRdb re-derived calls from the 5' RACE reads in MiXCR, one entry per CDR3 protein. The sample includes 1.5 million to 2 million distinct CDR3 sequences, about two fifths of them seen just once. This clonotype was obtained from a human donor in good health. The chain recombines TRBV7-6 with TRBJ2-3; D not resolved. Input material: blood. The CDR3 coding sequence is TGTGCCAGCAGCTTATCTGAGGTGGAGAGCACAGATACGCAGTATTTT. Its translation: CASSLSEVESTDTQYF.